Listed below are T cell receptor beta chains from one sample, sequenced in a study of blood T cells in healthy people across ages. TCRdb re-derived calls from the 5' RACE reads in MiXCR, one entry per CDR3 protein. The repertoire includes over 1,500,000 distinct CDR3 sequences, 40% to 55% of them detected once, and approximately 2.1% sits in the top ten. What was sequenced was blood. The receptor set was obtained from a woman in her thirties or forties in good health. Each CDR3 is given with its conserved first and last residue.

V: TRBV7-2
CDR3: CASERGAGETQYF

V: TRBV4-2
CDR3: CASSQSRSRNQPQHF

V: TRBV15
CDR3: CATSRPTLRGQFF

V: TRBV5-1
CDR3: CASSWAGTDTDTQYF

V: TRBV7-8
CDR3: CASSLDIVGSYEQYF

V: TRBV29-1
CDR3: CSVGALEQFF

V: TRBV9
CDR3: CASSVDLDGGLQETQYF

V: TRBV11-1
CDR3: CASRTGISSDTQYF

V: TRBV7-9
CDR3: CASSKGGGGAKDTQYF

V: TRBV5-1
CDR3: CASSLAREGDGANVLTF

V: TRBV6-5
CDR3: CARRLAGEQYF

V: TRBV5-1
CDR3: CASSVEFRTYGYTF

V: TRBV29-1
CDR3: CSAGTGANIQYF

V: TRBV3-1
CDR3: CASSFETRTGTQYF

V: TRBV20-1
CDR3: CSARAGTGTETQYF

V: TRBV20-1
CDR3: CSATETTGVQETQYF

V: TRBV20-1
CDR3: CSSDSTANTDTQYF

V: TRBV12-3/TRBV12-4
CDR3: CASRTPWVGKGYGYTF

V: TRBV12-3/TRBV12-4
CDR3: CASSSREGLAGGNEQFF

V: TRBV3-1
CDR3: CASSPIHITSGRKTQYF

V: TRBV20-1
CDR3: CSARGTPLQYF

V: TRBV7-2
CDR3: CASSLGDRTQYF

V: TRBV6-2/TRBV6-3
CDR3: CASSRVAGNYNEQYF

V: TRBV14
CDR3: CASSQSGRGPTDTQYF

V: TRBV20-1
CDR3: CSAARTSGDTYNEQFF

V: TRBV10-3
CDR3: CAIRPRGTDYNSPLHF

V: TRBV7-2
CDR3: CASSSWTGSGYVQYF

V: TRBV4-2
CDR3: CASTRLAGDPDTQYF

V: TRBV6-2/TRBV6-3
CDR3: CASSRSGTALGYTF